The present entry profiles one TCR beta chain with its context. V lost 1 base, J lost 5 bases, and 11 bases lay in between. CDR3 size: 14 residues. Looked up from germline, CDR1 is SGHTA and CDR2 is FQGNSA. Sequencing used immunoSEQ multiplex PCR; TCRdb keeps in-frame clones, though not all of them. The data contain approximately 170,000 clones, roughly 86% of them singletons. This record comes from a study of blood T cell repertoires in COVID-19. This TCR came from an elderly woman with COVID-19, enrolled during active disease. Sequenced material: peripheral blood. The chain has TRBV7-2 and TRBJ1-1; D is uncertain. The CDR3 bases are TGTGCCAGCAGCTTAGAAAGGAGGGCAACTGAAGCTTTCTTT. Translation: CASSLERRATEAFF.